The rows below give T cell receptor beta chains drawn from one sample of a study of regulatory T cells in long-lasting Graves disease. In TCRdb, the multiplex PCR reads were re-called with MiXCR into one record per CDR3 protein. There are some 450,000 distinct CDR3 sequences in the sample; about 20% occur only once, and approximately 25% lies in the top ten. The specimen was peripheral blood mononuclear cells (PBMCs), collected when the disease was refractory, from a patient treated with antithyroid drugs. These receptors came from a female donor with Graves disease. Both conserved end residues are part of each CDR3. D genes are given only for firm matches. Not all rows give a size; the values are once, few, many and, for expanded clones, a class.

clone size,D gene,V gene,J gene,CDR3 DNA,CDR3 protein
NA,TRBD1,TRBV19,TRBJ1-1,TGTGCCAGTAGTCCCCCAGGGGGTTGGGGCACTGAAGCTTTCTTT,CASSPPGGWGTEAFF
few,NA,TRBV3-1,TRBJ1-6,TGTGCCAGCAGCCAAGAAGACGGGTTAAGGAATTCACCCCTCCACTTT,CASSQEDGLRNSPLHF
many,NA,TRBV28,TRBJ1-5,TGTGCCAGCAGTCTGCTGGGTTCCGCAATGCCCCAGCATTTT,CASSLLGSAMPQHF
many,TRBD2,TRBV7-8,TRBJ2-5,TGTGCCAGCAGCCGTACCGGGACTAGAGCAAGAGAGACCCAGTACTTC,CASSRTGTRARETQYF
few,TRBD2,TRBV10-3,TRBJ2-3,TGTGCCATCAGTGATAGCGGGAGGTTAGATACGCAGTATTTT,CAISDSGRLDTQYF
NA,TRBD1,TRBV19,TRBJ1-3,TGTGCCAGTAGTACAAAGGGGGCGCTTGAAAACACCATATGTTTT,CASSTKGALENTICF
NA,TRBD1,TRBV19,TRBJ2-7,TGTGCCAGTAGTATTGGAAGGGGACAGCTTTTCTACGAGCAGTACTTC,CASSIGRGQLFYEQYF
many,TRBD2,TRBV7-2,TRBJ2-7,TGTGCCAGCAGCGTCGGACTAGCCCTTTACTACGAGCAGTACTTC,CASSVGLALYYEQYF
NA,NA,TRBV6-2/TRBV6-3,TRBJ1-1,TGTGCCAGCAGTTATGGGGAGACTGAAGCTTTCTTT,CASSYGETEAFF
NA,NA,TRBV5-1,TRBJ2-7,TGCGCCAGCAGCCGCCTTACAGGGTACGAGCAGTACTTC,CASSRLTGYEQYF
few,NA,TRBV20-1,TRBJ2-1,TGCAGTGCCCCCCTGGCGTTTTCAGGAGAAAATGAGCAGTTCTTC,CSAPLAFSGENEQFF
NA,NA,TRBV5-6,TRBJ2-7,TGTGCCAGCAGGGGGTGGGAGCAGTACTTC,CASRGWEQYF
few,NA,TRBV7-2,TRBJ2-5,TGTGCCAGCAGCCGTAATGTGGAGACCCAGTACTTC,CASSRNVETQYF
many,NA,TRBV29-1,TRBJ1-2,TGCAGCGTTGAAAGGGGTTGGGGCTACACCTTC,CSVERGWGYTF
NA,TRBD2,TRBV24-1,TRBJ2-5,TGTGCCACCAGTGGTTCCCCAGGGAGGGTCAAGGAGACCCAGTACTTC,CATSGSPGRVKETQYF
NA,NA,TRBV25-1,TRBJ1-1,TGTGCCAGCAGACCGTCGACAGCGAACACTGAAGCTTTCTTT,CASRPSTANTEAFF
once,NA,TRBV30,TRBJ2-1,TGTGCCTGGAGTCCCCGACTCAATGAGCAGTTCTTC,CAWSPRLNEQFF
NA,TRBD1,TRBV7-2,TRBJ1-5,TGTGCCAGCAGCTCCCCGTCAGGGGGCGTGAATCAGCCCCAGCATTTT,CASSSPSGGVNQPQHF
many,TRBD1,TRBV6-1,TRBJ2-7,TGTGCCAGCAGTGAGGGGGACAGCCATGCCTACGAGCAGTACTTC,CASSEGDSHAYEQYF
NA,NA,TRBV24-1,TRBJ2-2,TGTGCCACCAGTGACCCTGCCGGACAAGCGAACACCGGGGAGCTGTTTTTT,CATSDPAGQANTGELFF
few,TRBD2,TRBV13,TRBJ2-7,TGTGCCAGCAGTTTAGCTGGTAGCGGGAGAACCTACGAGCAGTACTTC,CASSLAGSGRTYEQYF
NA,NA,TRBV7-3,TRBJ2-7,TGTGCCAGCAGCCCCGGGGCACCCCTATCCTACGAGCAGTACTTC,CASSPGAPLSYEQYF
NA,NA,TRBV30,TRBJ2-2,TGTGCCTGGAGTGTCCGACCGGGGGCCGGGGAGCTGTTTTTT,CAWSVRPGAGELFF
many,TRBD2,TRBV20-1,TRBJ2-7,TGCAGTGCTACTAGCGGGACCGCCTACGAGCAGTACTTC,CSATSGTAYEQYF
few,NA,TRBV19,TRBJ1-1,TGTGCCAGTAGTATATCGAGGAACACTGAAGCTTTCTTT,CASSISRNTEAFF